Below are 25 T cell receptor beta chains sequenced from a single sample in a study of CD8 T cells in ankylosing spondylitis. Study-wide points: Seemingly distinctive of ankylosing spondylitis blood was a TCR beta motif formed by eight highly homologous variants.

TCRdb used MiXCR to reprocess the 5' RACE reads, holding one entry per CDR3 protein. The sample has 500,000 or so distinct CDR3 sequences, roughly 5.2% seen once. Their cognate antigens are unknown. The sequenced sample consisted of blood, either unsorted or a sorted T cell fraction (not recorded which). These receptors were taken from a male donor with ankylosing spondylitis.

This clonotype was seen repeatedly, ten times or more. The chain combines TRBV6-5 with TRBJ1-5, with D possibly matching TRBD1 (5 bases). Germline loops: CDR1 MNHEY, CDR2 SVGAGI. CDR3 length equals 15 residues. V dropped 4 bases and J dropped 0 bases, with 10 bases sitting between them. The CDR3 region is CASSSQADSNQPQHF. In DNA form, the CDR3 reads TGTGCCAGCAGTTCACAGGCAGATAGCAATCAGCCCCAGCATTTT.

The rearrangement joins TRBV14 to TRBJ2-1; D may be TRBD1 or TRBD2 (5 bases each). CDR3 size: 13 residues. CDR1 is SGHDN and CDR2 is FVKESK in the germline V gene. Trimming left V 3 bases short and J 9 bases short, with 12 bases between. The CDR3 loop reads CASSQGVEFEQFF. CDR3 sequence (DNA): TGTGCCAGCAGCCAGGGGGTAGAGTTTGAGCAGTTCTTC.

This clonotype appeared many times. The J gene is TRBJ1-5, the V gene TRBV6-1; D is undetermined. The V gene's germline CDR1 is MNHNS and CDR2 SASEGT. The CDR3 is 15 amino acids. V dropped 5 bases and J dropped 6 bases, with 17 bases sitting between them. The CDR3 region is CASSRNDGPAQPQHF. The CDR3 nucleotides read TGTGCCAGCAGTCGTAATGACGGGCCGGCTCAGCCCCAGCATTTT.

The chain employs TRBV7-9 and TRBJ2-5; D could derive from TRBD1 or TRBD2 (5 bases each). CDR3 length: 16 amino acids. Germline assignment: CDR1 SEHNR and CDR2 FQNEAQ (reference sequence). V dropped 8 bases and J dropped 4 bases, with 23 bases sitting between them. CDR3 bases: TGTGCCAGCGGATTGATTCTAGGGACCGGCGCAGAGACCCAGTACTTC. It specifies CASGLILGTGAETQYF.

This clonotype was recorded at least ten times. The J gene is TRBJ2-7, the V gene TRBV20-1; 8 nucleotides align to TRBD1. The junction had 9 bases not matched to a gene; V was cut back by 1 base and J by 4 bases. Germline CDR1 and CDR2: DFQATT and SNEGSKA (reference sequence). The length of the CDR3 is 15 residues. The CDR3 sequence: CSARGGQVSPYEQYF. The CDR3 DNA reads TGCAGTGCTAGAGGGGGACAGGTTTCACCGTACGAGCAGTACTTC.

In its sample, this clonotype was seen a few times. V is TRBV7-3 and J is TRBJ2-6; D is perhaps TRBD1 (5 bases). This CDR3 region has 16 residues. Germline assignment: CDR1 SGHTA and CDR2 FQGTGA. V lost 3 bases and J lost 2, with 11 bases in between. CDR3 residues: CASSFAPGTGANVLTF. The CDR3 DNA reads as TGTGCCAGCAGCTTCGCCCCAGGGACTGGGGCCAACGTCCTGACTTTC.

This clonotype occurred a few times. The genes are TRBV7-9 and TRBJ2-1; 12 bases match TRBD2. Losses at the gene ends were 6 bases for V and 8 bases for J; bases not matched to a gene: 11. CDR3 length: 16 residues. Germline V lookup: CDR1 SEHNR, CDR2 FQNEAQ (reference sequence). The CDR3 is CASRVWGLAGGDEQFF. The CDR3 DNA reads as TGTGCCAGCAGGGTTTGGGGCCTAGCGGGAGGGGATGAGCAGTTCTTC.

The rearrangement joins TRBV2 to TRBJ2-1, with D unresolved. This CDR3 has 15 amino acids. Per germline, CDR1 SNHLY and CDR2 FYNNEI. The V gene lost 7 bases and the J gene lost 2 bases, with 15 bases spanning the gap. The CDR3 loop reads CASKGRTSTYNEQFF. CDR3 coding DNA: TGTGCCAGCAAGGGCAGGACGAGCACCTACAATGAGCAGTTCTTC.

There are many counts of this clonotype. This sequence joins TRBV4-1 and TRBJ2-7, with a weak D call TRBD2 (6 bases). Looked up from germline, CDR1 is MGHRA and CDR2 is YSYEKL. This CDR3 contains 15 residues. Deletions cut 4 bases from V and 1 base from J, with 14 bases between. The CDR3, as DNA: TGCGCCAGCAGCCCAATGGAGCGGGCTTCCTACGAGCAGTACTTC. The encoded protein is CASSPMERASYEQYF.

This clonotype was picked up many times. This sequence joins TRBV20-1 and TRBJ2-3; TRBD1 might be the D (6 bases). Germline V lookup: CDR1 DFQATT, CDR2 SNEGSKA (reference sequence). The CDR3 is made up of 13 amino acids. V shed 5 bases and J shed 2 bases, with 11 bases lying between them. The chain's CDR3 is CSAHRENTDTQYF. CDR3 bases: TGCAGTGCTCACAGGGAAAACACAGATACGCAGTATTTT.

The chain joins TRBV7-2 to TRBJ1-4, with a weak D call TRBD1 (5 bases). The CDR3 has 14 amino acids. V dropped 5 bases and J dropped 8 bases, with 15 bases sitting between them. Germline V lookup: CDR1 SGHTA, CDR2 FQGNSA. In DNA, the CDR3 is TGTGCCAGCAGCCCGGGGCCAGAGAAGGAAAAACTGTTTTTT. Translated: CASSPGPEKEKLFF.

The table lists this clonotype with many counts. The chain uses TRBV4-3 and TRBJ2-1; 11 nucleotides align to TRBD2. The CDR3 is 14 amino acids. Germline V lookup: CDR1 LGHNA, CDR2 YSLEER. V lost 6 bases and J lost 5; bases outside the gene matches: 3. For the CDR3, the DNA is TGCGCCAGCAGTCGGGGACTAGCGGACAATGAGCAGTTCTTC. Translating it yields CASSRGLADNEQFF.

This clonotype was counted many times. The chain couples TRBV7-2 to TRBJ2-7; TRBD1 matches 11 bases. The CDR3 is 15 residues long. With V trimmed by 4 bases and J by 9 bases, 11 bases remained unmatched. Looked up from germline, CDR1 is SGHTA and CDR2 is FQGNSA. CDR3 sequence: CASSSGTGGPARQYF. Here the CDR3 DNA reads TGTGCCAGCAGCTCCGGGACAGGGGGGCCAGCACGGCAGTACTTC.

The rearrangement uses TRBV27 and TRBJ2-7; 10 bases line up with TRBD1. This CDR3 is 16 amino acids long. Germline V gene lookup returns CDR1 MNHEY and CDR2 SMNVEV (reference sequence). V shed 2 bases and J 1 base; nucleotides not matched to a gene: 5. The CDR3 coding sequence is TGTGCCAGCAGTTTAGGACAGGGGGTGGGATCCTACGAGCAGTACTTC. This translates into CASSLGQGVGSYEQYF.

The chain links TRBV7-3 to TRBJ2-3; D could derive from TRBD1 or TRBD2 (5 bases each). Trimming left V 5 bases short and J 4 bases short, with 19 bases between. Germline V gives CDR1 SGHTA, CDR2 FQGTGA. The CDR3 runs 16 residues. The CDR3 coding sequence is TGTGCCAGCAGCCCCGGGACCGCCCTCGGGGCAGATACGCAGTATTTT. Translation gives CASSPGTALGADTQYF.

Points on this clonotype: Relative to the germline gene, one junction end is altered; a read error may explain this. The chain combines TRBV27 with TRBJ1-1; TRBD1 might be the D (6 bases). Germline assignment: CDR1 MNHEY and CDR2 SMNVEV (reference sequence). CDR3 length: 16 residues. CDR3 nucleotide sequence: TGTGCCAGTAGTTTATGGTATACAGGGATGAACACTGAAGCTTTCTTT. Residues: CASSLWYTGMNTEAFF.

This clonotype was detected many times. V usage is TRBV7-9 and J usage is TRBJ2-1; D possibly uses TRBD1 or TRBD2 (5 bases each). CDR1 is SEHNR and CDR2 is FQNEAQ in the germline V gene (reference sequence). V was clipped by 1 base and J by 0 bases, with 7 bases between them. This CDR3 region has 15 residues. CDR3 sequence reads: CASSLVGPSYNEQFF. Here the CDR3 DNA reads TGTGCCAGCAGCTTAGTGGGACCCTCCTACAATGAGCAGTTCTTC.

This clonotype was picked up many times. CDR3 protein: CAISDPGTSSYEQYF. The CDR3 coding sequence is TGTGCCATCAGTGATCCCGGGACCTCCTCCTACGAGCAGTACTTC. The J gene is TRBJ2-7, the V gene TRBV10-3; D may match TRBD1 or TRBD2 (5 bases each). The CDR3 consists of 15 residues. V lost 3 bases and J lost 0, with 12 bases in between. Germline V gene data show CDR1 as ENHRY and CDR2 as SYGVKD.

Ten or more counts support this clonotype. The chain uses TRBV7-9 and TRBJ1-1; D might be TRBD1 (6 bases). This CDR3 spans 15 amino acids. CDR1 is SEHNR, CDR2 FQNEAQ, per germline (reference sequence). The germline V and J ends were trimmed by 1 base and 4 bases, with 13 bases remaining between them. The CDR3 reads CASSLEGGLSTEAFF. In DNA form, the CDR3 reads TGTGCCAGCAGCTTAGAAGGGGGACTGTCCACTGAAGCTTTCTTT.

This clonotype was recorded many times. The chain employs TRBV29-1 and TRBJ1-2; D not certain. The CDR3 loop spans 12 amino acids. With 0 bases removed from V and 4 bases from J, the gap between germline ends came to 6 bases. Germline loops: CDR1 SQVTM, CDR2 ANQGSEA. The CDR3 nucleotides read TGCAGCGTTGAAGATTATGTCTATGGCTACACCTTC. This encodes CSVEDYVYGYTF.

The chain joins TRBV20-1 to TRBJ2-5; 9 nucleotides agree with TRBD2. Germline V CDR1 and CDR2: DFQATT, SNEGSKA (reference sequence). Trimming cost V 5 bases and J 13 bases; bases outside gene matches: 17. The CDR3 length is 14 residues. The CDR3 nucleotides read TGCAGTGCTCCACCACCGTACAGCGGGGGGAAGCCGTACTTC. Its translation is CSAPPPYSGGKPYF.

This clonotype was observed at least ten times. V gene TRBV20-1 combines with J gene TRBJ1-1, with D possibly matching TRBD1 (5 bases). Germline values: CDR1 DFQATT, CDR2 SNEGSKA (reference sequence). This CDR3 contains 12 residues. Trimming shortened V by 4 bases and J by 8 bases, and 14 bases separated the two germline ends. CDR3 coding DNA: TGCAGTGCTACCCCGGGGGAACTCGAAGCTTTCTTT. Translating it yields CSATPGELEAFF.

This clonotype was observed many times. The chain recombines TRBV29-1 with TRBJ2-5, with 9 bases fitting TRBD1. The CDR3 consists of 12 residues. V trimming: 4 bases; J trimming: 5 bases; junction bases outside the gene matches: 2. CDR1 SQVTM and CDR2 ANQGSEA come from the germline V gene. The CDR3 DNA follows: TGCAGCGTTGCGACAGGGGGGGAGACCCAGTACTTC. It yields the protein CSVATGGETQYF.

As concerns this clonotype: Given a much more abundant clone one base away, this may be a read error. The rearrangement uses TRBV29-1 and TRBJ2-1; TRBD2 aligns across 10 bases. V shed 6 bases, J shed 9 bases, and the junction held 14 bases outside the gene matches. The germline gives CDR1 SQVTM, CDR2 ANQGSEA. This CDR3 region has 15 residues. CDR3 amino acids: CSVAIPAGGPTEQFF. In DNA, the CDR3 is TGCAGCGTCGCTATTCCAGCGGGAGGGCCCACTGAGCAGTTCTTC.

This clonotype was observed a handful of times. J is TRBJ2-6 and V is TRBV11-2; a weak D match, TRBD1 (5 bases). The CDR3 is made up of 18 amino acids. V was clipped by 2 bases and J by 0 bases, with 14 bases between them. CDR1 is SGHAT, CDR2 FQNNGV, per germline. CDR3 residues: CASSLKGSTVSGANVLTF. Written as DNA, the CDR3 is TGTGCCAGCAGCTTAAAAGGGTCGACAGTCTCTGGGGCCAACGTCCTGACTTTC.